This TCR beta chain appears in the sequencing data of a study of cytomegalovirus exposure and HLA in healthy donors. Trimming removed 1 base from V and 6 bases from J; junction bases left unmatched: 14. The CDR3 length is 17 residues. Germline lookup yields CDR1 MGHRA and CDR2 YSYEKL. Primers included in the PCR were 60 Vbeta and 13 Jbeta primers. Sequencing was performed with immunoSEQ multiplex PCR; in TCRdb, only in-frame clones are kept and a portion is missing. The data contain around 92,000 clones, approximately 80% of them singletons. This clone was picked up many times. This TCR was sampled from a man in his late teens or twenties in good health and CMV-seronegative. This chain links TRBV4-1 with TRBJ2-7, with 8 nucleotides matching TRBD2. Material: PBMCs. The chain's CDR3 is CASSQGLARGRRAEQYF. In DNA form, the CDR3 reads TGCGCCAGCAGCCAAGGACTAGCGAGAGGTCGACGGGCCGAGCAGTACTTC.